This T cell receptor (beta chain) was obtained from a study of human T cells and chemical hapten exposure (dated by TCRdb to the early 2020s). Notes on the research overall: For sensitization, 2% DPC in acetone was applied to an approximately 2 cm by approximately 2 cm area of upper inner arm skin. Throughout the roughly 25-week study period, patients were also given weekly therapeutic DPC doses on the scalp. Patch tests used Finn chambers with 0.01% DPC on the upper back, scored after 6 days by International Contact Dermatitis Research Group standards. Alopecia areata with under or over 50% scalp involvement, alopecia totalis and alopecia universalis were represented in the patient cohort, which was mostly female. The libraries were sequenced as a pool, and the TCR yield per sample differed mostly because of small variations in library volumes within the pool. Peripheral blood TCR repertoire changes were tracked in vivo in alopecia patients during primary and secondary sensitization to the hapten diphenylcyclopropenone (DPC). Blood samples were taken from patients before sensitization (week 0) and at 2, 6 and about 24 weeks after DPC sensitization. Under 30 alopecia patients gave blood for TCR sequencing at one to four time points (pre-sensitization, 2, 6 and 24 weeks). What the study reported, not specific to this receptor: Repeated subsampling changed both the strength of the expansion versus patch-test correlation and the threshold at which the correlation became significant. The number of TCRs above 1 in 1000 frequency did not change with DPC sensitization; there was no evidence of global repertoire structure alterations. Compared with pre-sensitization or healthy control sets, expanded TCRs formed significantly more large CDR3 similarity clusters, which is consistent with antigen-driven responses. Because every patient had alopecia, a presumed autoimmune disease, the patients' immune response might differ from that of healthy individuals. Patch test score was positively correlated with the number of PT1 expanded TCRs, with significance at thresholds 8, 16 and 32 but not at 4.

The time point label here, explained by the study, means: patch test 1, 2 weeks after DPC sensitization. Per the publication, the treatment or condition label means: therapeutic diphenylcyclopropenone sensitization with weekly scalp DPC. At each patch-test visit, blood was drawn before the patch test was applied. Patients were eligible if aged 18 to 70, diagnosed with alopecia and judged suitable for DPC therapy, and pregnant patients were excluded. Total RNA was isolated from unfractionated whole blood collected in Tempus Blood RNA tubes. The sample holds a few counts of this clonotype. Its antigen has not been determined. Base qualities are not recorded, but no much larger clone differs from it by a single base. The method behind the library was RACE. The sequencer was a NextSeq 500. During library preparation, unique molecular identifiers were attached to individual cDNA molecules so that TCRs could be counted quantitatively and reproducibly. Both TCR alpha and TCR beta chains were sequenced from each blood RNA sample. On the study's bioinformatics: The median number of TCRs per sample was some 100,000, ranging from 23,224 to 690,600. V, J and CDR3 annotation of the TCR reads was carried out using the Decombinator software suite. To make PS versus PT1 abundance plots, every sample was subsampled to the same number of TCRs (28,000). Expanded TCRs were defined as absent before sensitization and observed at least eight times at the 2-week time point. TCRdb reprocessed the public reads (quality trimming at Q25 with fastp, clone calling with MiXCR) and kept in-frame beta chains. For every CDR3 protein sequence, its rows merge into one entry that carries the most common genes and DNA. These V and J calls are TCRdb output, not the study's own analysis. The sample table holds 65,000 to 95,000 distinct CDR3 sequences, of which about 10% were seen once. Of the sample, under 4% is held by the ten largest clones.

The material was whole blood, obtained in connection with sensitization to the hapten diphenylcyclopropenone (DPC). This TCR derives from a woman aged 55-75 years with alopecia areata. Some clones in this sample may be carry-over from other donors' samples.

The nucleotides read TGTGCCAGCAGTTACTCGATACAGGGAGATTCACCCCTCCACTTT. The translation is CASSYSIQGDSPLHF. The sequence links TRBV6-5 to TRBJ1-6; the best D guess is TRBD1, with 6 bases matching. Its CDR3 holds 15 amino acids, cysteine through phenylalanine. Only the CDR3 region is kept as DNA, spanning 45 bases read in frame from base 1. A distance of 11 bases separates the germline ends of V and J, which lose 0 bases and 8 bases respectively. CDR1 is given as MNHEY and CDR2 as SVGAGI, both from the germline V gene.